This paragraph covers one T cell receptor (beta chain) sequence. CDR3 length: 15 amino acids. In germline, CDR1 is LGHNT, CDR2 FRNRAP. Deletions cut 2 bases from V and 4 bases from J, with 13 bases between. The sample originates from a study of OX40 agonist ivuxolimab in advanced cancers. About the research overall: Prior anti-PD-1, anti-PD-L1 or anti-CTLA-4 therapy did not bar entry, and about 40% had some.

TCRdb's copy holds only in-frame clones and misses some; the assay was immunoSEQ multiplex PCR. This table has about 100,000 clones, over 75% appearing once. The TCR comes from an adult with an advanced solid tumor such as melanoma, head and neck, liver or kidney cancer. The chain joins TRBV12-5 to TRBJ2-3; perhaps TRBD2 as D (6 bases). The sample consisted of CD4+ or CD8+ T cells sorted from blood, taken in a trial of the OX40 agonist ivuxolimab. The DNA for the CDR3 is TGTGCTAGTGGTTTGAACGGGAGAACCGCAGATACGCAGTATTTT. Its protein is CASGLNGRTADTQYF.